These T cell receptor beta chains were read from a single sample in a study of cytomegalovirus exposure and HLA in healthy donors. Data came from immunoSEQ multiplex PCR; TCRdb stores just in-frame clones and leaves some out. The sample holds 85,000 to 130,000 clones; about 85% are singletons and the top ten take 1.5% to 2%. Sequenced: PBMCs. Receptors were obtained from a woman younger than 35 in good health and CMV-seropositive. Each CDR3 is given with its conserved first and last residue. Fields, in order: CDR3 length, J gene, V gene, clone size, D gene, CDR3 protein, CDR3 DNA. A D gene is named only where the DNA matches it firmly. Not every row has a clone size; where given, it reads once, few, many or a size class.

>14|TRBJ2-2|TRBV2|NA|NA
CASRTGANTGELFF
TGTGCCAGCAGGACAGGAGCGAACACCGGGGAGCTGTTTTTT
>12|TRBJ2-5|TRBV2|NA|NA
CASRAGRETQYF
TGTGCCAGCAGAGCGGGCCGGGAGACCCAGTACTTC
>16|TRBJ1-6|TRBV19|many|TRBD1
CASSMTGITYNSPLHF
TGTGCCAGTAGTATGACAGGGATAACCTATAATTCACCCCTCCACTTT
>13|TRBJ1-2|TRBV6-1|NA|NA
CASSATGGWGYTF
TGTGCCAGCAGTGCGACAGGCGGATGGGGCTACACCTTC
>13|TRBJ1-1|TRBV7-6|NA|NA
CASSPQGRAEAFF
TGTGCCAGCAGCCCACAGGGAAGGGCTGAAGCTTTCTTT
>12|TRBJ1-3|TRBV19|few|NA
CASRIGEAPIYF
TGTGCCAGTAGGATCGGCGAGGCCCCCATATATTTT
>13|TRBJ1-4|TRBV6-5|NA|TRBD1
CASSYDGQGGLFF
TGTGCCAGCAGTTACGATGGACAGGGCGGCCTGTTTTTT
>15|TRBJ2-7|TRBV28|NA|NA
CASTNTGRPTYEQYF
TGTGCCAGCACTAATACAGGGCGGCCTACCTACGAGCAGTACTTC
>17|TRBJ1-2|TRBV21-1|NA|NA
CASSKALVKTVNYGYTF
TGTGCCAGCAGCAAAGCCCTTGTTAAGACAGTGAACTATGGCTACACCTTC
>14|TRBJ1-2|TRBV5-6|NA|TRBD1
CASSPRQGNYGYTF
TGTGCCAGCAGCCCACGACAGGGTAACTATGGCTACACCTTC
>13|TRBJ2-3|TRBV5-4|NA|NA
CASRRRVDDTQYF
TGTGCCAGCCGGCGGCGGGTCGATGATACGCAGTATTTT
>15|TRBJ2-7|TRBV5-6|NA|TRBD2
CASTKGLAGYYEQYF
TGTGCCAGCACCAAGGGACTAGCGGGATACTACGAGCAGTACTTC
>13|TRBJ2-2|TRBV27|once|NA
CASSVQNTGELFF
TGTGCCAGCAGTGTACAGAACACCGGGGAGCTGTTTTTT
>15|TRBJ1-6|TRBV9|NA|NA
CASSVARQGNSPLHF
TGTGCCAGCAGCGTAGCTAGGCAGGGTAATTCACCCCTCCACTTT
>16|TRBJ2-1|TRBV15|NA|TRBD2
CATSRASGSSYNEQFF
TGTGCCACCAGCAGAGCTAGCGGGAGCTCCTACAATGAGCAGTTCTTC
>13|TRBJ1-2|TRBV5-6|NA|NA
CASSPGDLDGYTF
TGTGCCAGCAGCCCAGGGGATTTGGATGGCTACACCTTC
>14|TRBJ1-5|TRBV27|NA|NA
CASSSYGAAQPQHF
TGTGCCAGCAGTTCTTATGGGGCGGCTCAGCCCCAGCATTTT
>14|TRBJ1-2|TRBV10-1|few|NA
CASTTTGGKNGYTF
TGCGCCAGCACCACCACGGGGGGGAAGAATGGCTACACCTTC
>15|TRBJ2-7|TRBV9|NA|NA
CASSVWDLKSYEQYF
TGTGCCAGCAGCGTATGGGACTTAAAATCCTACGAGCAGTACTTC
>17|TRBJ2-1|TRBV2|NA|TRBD2
CASSASGGTSSYNEQFF
TGTGCCAGCAGTGCTAGCGGGGGGACGAGCTCCTACAATGAGCAGTTCTTC
>17|TRBJ1-6|TRBV5-6|NA|TRBD1
CASSSSLRTGRNSPLHF
TGTGCCAGCAGCTCCTCTCTACGGACAGGGCGTAATTCACCCCTCCACTTT
>15|TRBJ2-1|TRBV19|NA|NA
CASSRLSGANNEQFF
TGTGCCAGTAGTCGACTCTCAGGGGCCAACAATGAGCAGTTCTTC
>13|TRBJ1-2|TRBV29-1|NA|NA
CSVRTANIYGYTF
TGCAGCGTGAGGACAGCCAATATCTATGGCTACACCTTC
>15|TRBJ2-5|TRBV6-5|once|TRBD2
CASSYVAGGRETQYF
TGTGCCAGCAGTTACGTGGCGGGGGGGCGCGAGACCCAGTACTTC
>16|TRBJ1-2|TRBV9|NA|NA
CASSVADGRGDYGYTF
TGTGCCAGCAGCGTAGCCGACGGGAGGGGCGACTATGGCTACACCTTC
>15|TRBJ2-3|TRBV7-2|NA|NA
CASSLVPVGTDTQYF
TGTGCCAGCAGCCTCGTACCGGTGGGCACAGATACGCAGTATTTT
>15|TRBJ1-1|TRBV11-2|NA|NA
CASSLTPGVNAEAFF
TGTGCCAGCAGCCTTACCCCGGGGGTGAACGCTGAAGCTTTCTTT
>13|TRBJ2-7|TRBV27|once|NA
CASSFTPSYEQYF
TGTGCCAGCAGTTTTACACCTTCCTACGAGCAGTACTTC
>16|TRBJ2-3|TRBV27|NA|TRBD2
CASSPLSAGGTDTQYF
TGTGCCAGCAGTCCACTCTCAGCGGGGGGCACAGATACGCAGTATTTT